The 7 T cell receptor beta chains below all came from one sample that was sequenced in a study of blood T cell repertoires in COVID-19. Assay: immunoSEQ multiplex PCR; the TCRdb copy retains only in-frame clones and omits some. The repertoire holds about 240,000 clones, with 75% to 90% as singletons. Sequencing was performed on peripheral blood. The source is a woman aged 80 or older with COVID-19, enrolled during active disease.

The CDR3 protein is CATAAGTGAGELFF. The DNA for the CDR3 is TGTGCCACAGCGGCGGGGACGGGGGCCGGGGAGCTGTTTTTT. J is TRBJ2-2 and V is TRBV6-5; D is perhaps TRBD2 (6 bases). Germline V lookup: CDR1 MNHEY, CDR2 SVGAGI. The length of the CDR3 is 14 residues. Trimming took 10 bases from V and 6 from J, leaving 18 bases between them.

The chain couples TRBV6-5 to TRBJ1-5, with D maybe TRBD1 (6 bases). Germline CDR1 MNHEY, CDR2 SVGAGI. The V gene lost 6 bases and the J gene lost 3 bases, with 9 bases spanning the gap. This CDR3 has 13 residues. The CDR3 coding sequence is TGTGCCAGCAGGGACAGATACAATCAGCCCCAGCATTTT. Its translation is CASRDRYNQPQHF.

V usage is TRBV19 and J usage is TRBJ1-1; D remains ambiguous. V shed 1 base and J shed 10 bases, with 10 bases lying between them. Germline V gene lookup returns CDR1 LNHDA and CDR2 SQIVND (reference sequence). CDR3 length: 12 amino acids. The CDR3 DNA reads TGTGCCAGTAGTATAGTGGGCACCCCAGCTTTCTTT. It translates to CASSIVGTPAFF.

The gene calls are TRBV5-4 and TRBJ2-2, with 15 bases matching TRBD2. Unmatched junction bases numbered 3, after V lost 4 bases and J lost 5 bases. The CDR3 extends over 16 amino acids. Germline V gene sequence: CDR1 SGHNT, CDR2 YYREEE (reference sequence). CDR3 DNA sequence: TGTGCCAGCAGCACCGGGACTAGCGGGAGGACCGGGGAGCTGTTTTTT. Translated: CASSTGTSGRTGELFF.

The V call is TRBV6-1, the J call TRBJ1-2; the D is unclear. Per the germline V gene, CDR1 is MNHNS and CDR2 is SASEGT. Trimming left V 3 bases short and J 4 bases short, with 3 bases between. The CDR3 runs to 11 residues. This CDR3 is CASSEAYGYTF. Written as DNA, the CDR3 is TGTGCCAGCAGTGAGGCCTATGGCTACACCTTC.

The genes are TRBV18 and TRBJ1-5; 8 bases agree with TRBD1. Germline V lookup: CDR1 KGHSH, CDR2 LQKENI. The CDR3 sequence is 15 residues long. V dropped 5 bases and J dropped 0; count of bases not matched to a gene: 3. The CDR3 region is CASSSQGDSNQPQHF. CDR3 sequence (DNA): TGTGCCAGCTCATCACAGGGGGATAGCAATCAGCCCCAGCATTTT.

This chain joins TRBV4-2 and TRBJ2-2, with 10 bases fitting TRBD1. Trimming at V came to 3 bases and at J to 10 bases, leaving 11 bases not matched to a gene. The CDR3 spans 16 residues. Per the germline V gene, CDR1 is LGHNA and CDR2 is YNFKEQ. In nucleotides, the CDR3 is TGTGCCAGCAGCCACGCGAGACAGGGGGCGGTTGAGGAGCTGTTTTTT. Its protein is CASSHARQGAVEELFF.